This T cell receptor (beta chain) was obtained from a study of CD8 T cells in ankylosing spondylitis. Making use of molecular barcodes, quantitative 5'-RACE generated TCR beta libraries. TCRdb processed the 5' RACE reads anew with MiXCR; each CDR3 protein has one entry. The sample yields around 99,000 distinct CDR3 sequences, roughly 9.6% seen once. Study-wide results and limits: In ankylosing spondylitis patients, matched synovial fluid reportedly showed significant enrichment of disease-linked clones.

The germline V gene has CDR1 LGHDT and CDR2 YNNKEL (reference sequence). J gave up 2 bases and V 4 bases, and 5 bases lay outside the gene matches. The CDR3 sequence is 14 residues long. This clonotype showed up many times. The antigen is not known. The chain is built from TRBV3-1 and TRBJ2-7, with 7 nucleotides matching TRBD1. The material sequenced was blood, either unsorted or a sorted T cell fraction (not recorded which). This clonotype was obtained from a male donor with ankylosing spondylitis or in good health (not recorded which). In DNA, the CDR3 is TGTGCCAGCAGCCCCGGACAGGAAACCTACGAGCAGTACTTC. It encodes CASSPGQETYEQYF.